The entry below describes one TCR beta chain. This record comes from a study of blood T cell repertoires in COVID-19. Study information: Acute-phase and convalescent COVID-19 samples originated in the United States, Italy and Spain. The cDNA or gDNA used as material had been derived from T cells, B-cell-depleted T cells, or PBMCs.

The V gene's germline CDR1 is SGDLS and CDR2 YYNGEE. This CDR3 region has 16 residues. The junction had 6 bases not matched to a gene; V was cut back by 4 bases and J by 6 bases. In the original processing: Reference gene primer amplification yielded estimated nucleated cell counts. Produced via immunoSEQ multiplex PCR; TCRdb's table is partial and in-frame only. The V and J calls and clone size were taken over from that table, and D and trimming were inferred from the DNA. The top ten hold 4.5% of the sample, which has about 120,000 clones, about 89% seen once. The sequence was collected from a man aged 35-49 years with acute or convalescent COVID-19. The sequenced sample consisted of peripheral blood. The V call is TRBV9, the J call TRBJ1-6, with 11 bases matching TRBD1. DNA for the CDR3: TGTGCCAGCAGCCCGGGGACAGGGGGTCGTAATTCACCCCTCCACTTT. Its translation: CASSPGTGGRNSPLHF.